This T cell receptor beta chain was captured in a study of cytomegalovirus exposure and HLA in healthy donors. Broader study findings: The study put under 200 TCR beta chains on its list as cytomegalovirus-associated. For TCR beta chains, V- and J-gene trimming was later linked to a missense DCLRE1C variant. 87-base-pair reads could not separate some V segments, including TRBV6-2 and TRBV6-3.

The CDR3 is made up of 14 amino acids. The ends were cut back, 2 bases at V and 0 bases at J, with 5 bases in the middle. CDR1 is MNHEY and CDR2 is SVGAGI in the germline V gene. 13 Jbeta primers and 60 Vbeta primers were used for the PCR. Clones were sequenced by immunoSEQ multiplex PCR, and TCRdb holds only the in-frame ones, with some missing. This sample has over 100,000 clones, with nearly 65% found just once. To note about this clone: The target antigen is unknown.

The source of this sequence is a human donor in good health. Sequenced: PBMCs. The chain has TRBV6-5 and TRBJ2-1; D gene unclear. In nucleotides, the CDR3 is TGTGCCAGCAGTTACGACTGCTCCTACAATGAGCAGTTCTTC. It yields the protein CASSYDCSYNEQFF.